What follows describes a single T cell receptor (beta chain). The antigen remains undetermined. The CDR3 runs to 15 residues. The germline V gene has CDR1 SGHDT and CDR2 YYEEEE. This entry belongs to a study of T cells expressing NK-cell markers. Turning to the study itself: Sorted CD3+CD56-NKG2C+, CD3+CD56+NKG2C- and CD3+CD56+NKG2C+ T cells were the source of the TCR beta repertoires.

TCRdb re-called the 5' RACE reads; every CDR3 protein appears as one record, without DNA. This table lists some 500,000 distinct CDR3 sequences. The study's findings and limits: In a group of about 6 donors, dominant NKG2C+ clonotypes represented roughly 1.0-7.5% of CD8+ T cells.

What was sequenced was blood T cells: a sorted CD56 or NKG2C T cell subset, CD4+ or CD8+ T cells, or bulk PBMC T cells (not recorded which). The chain carries TRBV5-6 and TRBJ1-4; as DNA is missing, the TRBD1 call by TCRdb cannot be tested. This sequence originates from a woman aged 50 to 65 in good health. CDR3 sequence: CASSLADRRHEKLFF.